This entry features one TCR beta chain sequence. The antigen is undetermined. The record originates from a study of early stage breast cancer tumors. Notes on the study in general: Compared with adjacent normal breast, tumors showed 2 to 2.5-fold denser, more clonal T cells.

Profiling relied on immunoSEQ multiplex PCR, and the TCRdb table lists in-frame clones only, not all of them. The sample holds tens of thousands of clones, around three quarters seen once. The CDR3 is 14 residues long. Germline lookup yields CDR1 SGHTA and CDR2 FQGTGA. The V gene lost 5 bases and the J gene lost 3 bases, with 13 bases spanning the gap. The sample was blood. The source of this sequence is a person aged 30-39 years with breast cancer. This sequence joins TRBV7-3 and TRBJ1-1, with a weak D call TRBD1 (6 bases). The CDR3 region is CASSEGGGYTEAFF. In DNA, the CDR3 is TGTGCCAGCAGCGAGGGGGGAGGGTACACTGAAGCTTTCTTT.